The rows below give T cell receptor beta chains drawn from one sample of a study of blood T cell repertoires in COVID-19. Using immunoSEQ multiplex PCR, the repertoire was profiled, and TCRdb retains in-frame clones only, with some absent. The sample holds 48,000 or so clones, 70% to 90% seen once. The sample consisted of peripheral blood. Receptors were obtained from a woman older than 75 with COVID-19, enrolled during active disease. CDR3s include the opening cysteine and the closing phenylalanine or tryptophan. A D gene is named only where the DNA matches it firmly. The size entry is marked missing in some rows and otherwise reads once, few, many or a size class.

V gene	D gene	clone size	J gene	CDR3 DNA	CDR3 protein
TRBV5-6	NA	NA	TRBJ2-2	TGTGCCAGCACCCGTTGGGGCAGGAACACCGGGGAGCTGTTTTTT	CASTRWGRNTGELFF
TRBV2	NA	NA	TRBJ2-7	TGTGCCAGCACAGGGGATATCTCCTACGAGCAGTACTTC	CASTGDISYEQYF
TRBV2	NA	NA	TRBJ1-5	TGTGCCAGCAGTGAAATGGCAATGGTCGGCAATCAGCCCCAGCATTTT	CASSEMAMVGNQPQHF
TRBV30	TRBD1	NA	TRBJ1-5	TGTGCCTGGGGGAGACAGGGGGGTAGTAATCAGCCCCAGCATTTT	CAWGRQGGSNQPQHF
TRBV18	NA	NA	TRBJ1-1	TGTGCCAGCACATCCCCAGGGTTGAACACTGAAGCTTTCTTT	CASTSPGLNTEAFF
TRBV28	TRBD1	NA	TRBJ1-2	TGTGCCAGCAGTTTTGGGGACAGGACCTATGGCTACACCTTC	CASSFGDRTYGYTF
TRBV10-3	TRBD1	NA	TRBJ1-1	TGTGCCATCAGTGGGTCTTTGGGGACAGAGAGGAACACTGAAGCTTTCTTT	CAISGSLGTERNTEAFF
TRBV15	TRBD1	NA	TRBJ1-1	TGTGCCACCAGCAGAGACAGGGGGCTGAGTGAAGCTTTCTTT	CATSRDRGLSEAFF
TRBV6-4	TRBD1	NA	TRBJ1-2	TGTGCCAGCAGTGACTCGACAGGGGCGCAATACGTCTGGGGCTACACCTTC	CASSDSTGAQYVWGYTF
TRBV28	NA	NA	TRBJ1-5	TGTGCCAGCAGCTTCACGGGGGTAGCGAGCAATCAGCCCCAGCATTTT	CASSFTGVASNQPQHF
TRBV15	NA	NA	TRBJ2-1	TGTGCCACCAGCAGAGGGAGCGGCACCTACAATGAGCAGTTCTTC	CATSRGSGTYNEQFF
TRBV10-3	TRBD1	once	TRBJ1-2	TGTGCCATCAGGGGACAGCTTTATGGCTATGGCTACACCTTC	CAIRGQLYGYGYTF
TRBV24-1	NA	few	TRBJ2-7	TGTGCCACCAGTGACACAGGTCTCTACGAGCAGTACTTC	CATSDTGLYEQYF
TRBV6-5	NA	NA	TRBJ2-7	TGTGCCAGCAGTTACGCCAGGGCCACCTACGAGCAGTACTTC	CASSYARATYEQYF
TRBV5-6	TRBD2	NA	TRBJ2-5	TGTGCCAGCAGCCCTGGACTAGCGGGACCCCGGTACTTC	CASSPGLAGPRYF
TRBV18	TRBD1	NA	TRBJ2-7	TGTGCCAGCTCACCTCCAAGGGGACAGGGCATTCCCGAGCAGTACTTC	CASSPPRGQGIPEQYF
TRBV10-3	NA	NA	TRBJ2-4	TGTGCCATCGCAAGTCAGGGGGGCGCCAAAAACATTCAGTACTTC	CAIASQGGAKNIQYF
TRBV13	NA	NA	TRBJ1-1	TGTGCCAGCAGCGGCCTGATCAGGAACACTGAAGCTTTCTTT	CASSGLIRNTEAFF